The text below deals with one TCR beta chain. Sequencing used immunoSEQ multiplex PCR; TCRdb keeps in-frame clones, though not all of them. This sample has over 200,000 clones, with 86% found just once. The data derive from a study of blood T cell repertoires in COVID-19. About the research overall: Donors in the United States, Italy and Spain gave samples during acute or convalescent COVID-19.

The sequenced material came from PBMCs or T cells enriched from blood (not recorded which). The sequence came from a woman aged 45-59 years in a cohort exposed to, infected with or recovered from COVID-19 (not recorded which).

The CDR3 reads CASRGTDEKLFF. The DNA of the CDR3 is TGTGCCAGCAGGGGGACAGATGAAAAACTGTTTTTT. J is TRBJ1-4 and V is TRBV2, with 7 bases aligning to TRBD1. The V segment lost 6 bases and the J segment 6 bases; nucleotides outside the gene matches: 1. The CDR3 sequence is 12 residues long. The germline CDR1 and CDR2 sequences are SNHLY and FYNNEI. The full variable domain, its missing parts supplied by reference TRBV2 and TRBJ1-4, is EPEVTQTPSHQVTQMGQEVILRCVPISNHLYFYWYRQILGQKVEFLVSFYNNEISEKSEIFDDQFSVERPDGSNFTLKIRSTKLEDSAMYFCASRGTDEKLFFGSGTQLSVL.